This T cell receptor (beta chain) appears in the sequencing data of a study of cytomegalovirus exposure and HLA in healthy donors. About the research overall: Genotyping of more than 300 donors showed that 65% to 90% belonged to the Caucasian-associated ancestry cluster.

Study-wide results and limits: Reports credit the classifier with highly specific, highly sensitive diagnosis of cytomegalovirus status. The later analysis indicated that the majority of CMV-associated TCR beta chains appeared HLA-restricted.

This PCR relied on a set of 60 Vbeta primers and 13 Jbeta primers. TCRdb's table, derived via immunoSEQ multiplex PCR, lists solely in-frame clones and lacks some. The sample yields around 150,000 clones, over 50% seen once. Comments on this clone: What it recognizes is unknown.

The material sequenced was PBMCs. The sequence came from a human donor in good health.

The CDR3 here is CASSPNGASGEGGQETQYF. The DNA of the CDR3 is TGTGCCAGCAGCCCGAACGGGGCGTCTGGTGAGGGAGGGCAAGAGACCCAGTACTTC. The V gene is TRBV13, the J gene TRBJ2-5, with 7 bases identical to TRBD2. J gave up 2 bases and V 5 bases, and 20 bases lay outside the gene matches. The CDR3 contains 19 residues. Germline V CDR1 and CDR2: PRHDT, FYEKMQ (reference sequence).